These 29 T cell receptor beta chains share one sample of origin, sequenced in a study of cytomegalovirus exposure and HLA in healthy donors. The PCR ran on 60 Vbeta and 13 Jbeta primers. This table comes from immunoSEQ multiplex PCR, and its TCRdb copy is limited to in-frame clones, with some not included. The sample shows 100,000 to 150,000 clones, 76% of them seen only once. Sequenced: PBMCs. These receptors originate from a middle-aged man in good health and CMV-seronegative.

This clone was observed once. This chain links TRBV7-6 with TRBJ2-5, with D possibly TRBD1 on 5 matching bases. CDR1 and CDR2 from the germline V gene are SGHVS and FNYEAQ. V lost 1 base and J 5 bases, leaving 11 bases between the germline ends. This CDR3 spans 14 amino acids. The CDR3 bases are TGTGCCAGCAGCTTAGAGTCAGGGCGGGAGACCCAGTACTTC. Protein product: CASSLESGRETQYF.

V gene TRBV27 combines with J gene TRBJ1-6; D gene uncertain. The CDR3 loop spans 14 amino acids. Germline-derived CDR1 and CDR2 are MNHEY and SMNVEV (reference sequence). V lost 6 bases to trimming and J lost 2 bases, with 8 bases between them. The CDR3 loop reads CASRGATYNSPLHF. CDR3 DNA: TGTGCCAGCAGGGGCGCGACCTATAATTCACCCCTCCACTTT.

This chain links TRBV11-2 with TRBJ1-2, with D possibly matching TRBD1 (5 bases). Germline V gene sequence: CDR1 SGHAT, CDR2 FQNNGV. V was clipped by 6 bases and J by 6 bases, with 14 bases between them. The CDR3 runs to 13 residues. CDR3 sequence (DNA): TGTGCCAGCAGGGACCTACAGGCACATGGCTACACCTTC. It yields the protein CASRDLQAHGYTF. The full variable domain, its missing parts supplied by reference TRBV11-2 and TRBJ1-2, is EAGVAQSPRYKIIEKRQSVAFWCNPISGHATLYWYQQILGQGPKLLIQFQNNGVVDDSQLPKDRFSAERLKGVDSTLKIQPAKLEDSAVYLCASRDLQAHGYTFGSGTRLTVV.

J is TRBJ2-5 and V is TRBV4-2; D gene unclear. The V end lost 0 bases, the J end lost 5 bases, and 10 bases lay between the germline ends. Germline assignment: CDR1 LGHNA and CDR2 YNFKEQ. The CDR3 loop spans 14 amino acids. DNA of the CDR3: TGTGCCAGCAGCCAAGATTTAGCCTTGGAGACCCAGTACTTC. Its translation is CASSQDLALETQYF.

The chain couples TRBV6-1 to TRBJ1-6; a possible D gene is TRBD1 (5 bases). V dropped 8 bases and J dropped 7 bases, with 12 bases sitting between them. Germline V gene data show CDR1 as MNHNS and CDR2 as SASEGT. The CDR3 extends over 13 amino acids. The CDR3 spells CASLRTRNSPLHF. The DNA of the CDR3 is TGTGCCAGCCTCCGGACAAGAAATTCACCCCTCCACTTT.

The V gene is TRBV7-3, the J gene TRBJ2-7; tentative D call: TRBD1 (5 bases). V gave up 5 bases and J gave up 2 bases, with 13 bases separating them. The germline V gene encodes CDR1 SGHTA and CDR2 FQGTGA. The CDR3 loop spans 14 amino acids. The CDR3 region is CASSKDSTTYEQYF. In DNA form, the CDR3 reads TGTGCCAGCAGCAAAGACAGCACCACCTACGAGCAGTACTTC.

The chain links TRBV5-4 to TRBJ2-5; 7 nucleotides match TRBD2. CDR1 is SGHNT and CDR2 is YYREEE in the germline V gene (reference sequence). The V segment lost 4 bases and the J segment 1 base; nucleotides outside the gene matches: 7. This CDR3 comprises 15 residues. The CDR3 protein is CASSPPGGVQETQYF. DNA for the CDR3: TGTGCCAGCAGCCCCCCTGGGGGGGTCCAAGAGACCCAGTACTTC.

This clone has more than one count but fewer than ten. V gene TRBV25-1 combines with J gene TRBJ1-2; 7 nucleotides agree with TRBD1. The CDR3 length is 15 residues. V lost 2 bases to trimming and J lost 6 bases; unmatched junction nucleotides: 9. CDR1 and CDR2 from the germline V gene are MGHDK and SYGVNS. This CDR3 is CASSEQGGRINGYTF. The CDR3 DNA follows: TGTGCCAGCAGTGAACAGGGGGGAAGGATAAATGGCTACACCTTC.

The CDR3: CASSESDGENQPQHF. CDR3 nucleotide sequence: TGCGCCAGCAGCGAGAGTGATGGGGAGAATCAGCCCCAGCATTTT. This chain uses TRBV5-1 with TRBJ1-5; no firm D call. Germline V gene data show CDR1 as SGHRS and CDR2 as YFSETQ. The V end lost 4 bases, the J end lost 4 bases, and 15 bases lay between the germline ends. The CDR3 covers 15 residues.

The rearrangement uses TRBV7-8 and TRBJ2-7; 7 nucleotides align to TRBD2. The CDR3 is 15 residues long. Germline CDR1 reads SGHVS; CDR2 reads FQNEAQ. V gave up 4 bases and J gave up 2 bases; unmatched junction bases: 8. The CDR3 loop reads CASSSGQRGTYEQYF. The CDR3, as DNA: TGTGCCAGCAGCTCCGGGCAGCGGGGAACCTACGAGCAGTACTTC.

Comment on this clone: The junction departs from germline at one end; a sequencing error may be responsible. This chain links TRBV9 with TRBJ2-1; 11 positions agree with TRBD2. This CDR3 region has 14 residues. From germline, CDR1 is SGDLS and CDR2 YYNGEE. The CDR3 DNA reads as TGTGCCAGCAACGTAGCGGGGGGGCGTAATGAGCAGTTCTTC. This encodes CASNVAGGRNEQFF.

The chain uses TRBV7-9 and TRBJ2-1; 11 bases map to TRBD2. V shed 10 bases, J shed 5 bases, and the junction held 4 bases outside the gene matches. Germline V lookup: CDR1 SEHNR, CDR2 FQNEAQ (reference sequence). The CDR3 has 13 residues. CDR3 DNA sequence: TGTGCCATTTCTAGCGGGGGGCACAATGAGCAGTTCTTC. Its protein product is CAISSGGHNEQFF. The full variable domain, in which reference TRBV7-9 and TRBJ2-1 provide the parts outside the CDR3, is DTGVSQNPRHKITKRGQNVTFRCDPISEHNRLYWYRQTLGQGPEFLTYFQNEAQLEKSRLLSDRFSAERPKGSFSTLEIQRTEQGDSAMYLCAISSGGHNEQFFGPGTRLTVL.

The genes are TRBV7-9 and TRBJ2-7; D gene unclear. V was clipped by 5 bases and J by 3 bases, with 5 bases between them. The CDR3 runs to 11 residues. Germline CDR1 is SEHNR and CDR2 is FQNEAQ (reference sequence). The CDR3 DNA is TGTGCCAGCAGCACAAACTACGAGCAGTACGTC. Translated: CASSTNYEQYV.

V gene TRBV6-6 combines with J gene TRBJ2-7; TRBD1 matches at 8 bases. The CDR3 has 13 residues. The ends lost 5 bases at V and 5 bases at J; junction bases unmatched: 5. Germline V gene sequence: CDR1 MNHNY, CDR2 SVGAGI (reference sequence). CDR3 in DNA: TGTGCCAGCAGTCGTGGACAGGGAGACGAGCAGTACGTC. Translating gives CASSRGQGDEQYV.

This clone occurred a few times. The CDR3 region is CASSLSGQPSGNTIYF. In DNA form, the CDR3 reads TGTGCCAGCAGTTTATCGGGACAGCCCTCTGGAAACACCATATATTTT. The genes are TRBV28 and TRBJ1-3; 7 bases are a match to TRBD1. V lost 1 base to trimming and J lost 0 bases; unmatched junction nucleotides: 3. CDR3 length equals 16 residues. The germline gives CDR1 MDHEN, CDR2 SYDVKM.

The chain joins TRBV5-1 to TRBJ2-5, with D perhaps TRBD2 (6 bases). Trimming took off 3 bases at V and 5 bases at J, with 20 bases between the two ends. CDR1 and CDR2 (germline): SGHRS, YFSETQ. The CDR3 extends over 16 amino acids. CDR3 coding DNA: TGCGCCAGCAGCTCCCAGGTTTCGAGGGCGGGGGAGACCCAGTACTTC. Its protein is CASSSQVSRAGETQYF. Looking up the rest from reference TRBV5-1 and TRBJ2-5 gives the full variable domain: KAGVTQTPRYLIKTRGQQVTLSCSPISGHRSVSWYQQTPGQGLQFLFEYFSETQRNKGNFPGRFSGRQFSNSRSEMNVSTLELGDSALYLCASSSQVSRAGETQYFGPGTRLLVL.

The V and J genes are TRBV29-1 and TRBJ2-2; no clear D gene. The CDR3 is 12 amino acids. CDR1 SQVTM and CDR2 ANQGSEA come from the germline V gene. V was trimmed by 4 bases and J by 8 bases, leaving 11 bases between them. CDR3 in amino acids: CSVAPSKGELFF. The CDR3 DNA follows: TGCAGCGTTGCCCCCTCTAAGGGGGAGCTGTTTTTT.

The V and J genes are TRBV5-1 and TRBJ1-4; 9 nucleotides align to TRBD1. The CDR3 has 15 residues. Germline assignment: CDR1 SGHRS and CDR2 YFSETQ. V lost 4 bases, J lost 6 bases, and 7 bases stayed unmatched. The CDR3: CASSPPGQGYEKLFF. The DNA for the CDR3 is TGCGCCAGCAGCCCCCCGGGACAGGGATATGAAAAACTGTTTTTT. Full variable domain (missing parts from reference TRBV5-1 and TRBJ1-4): KAGVTQTPRYLIKTRGQQVTLSCSPISGHRSVSWYQQTPGQGLQFLFEYFSETQRNKGNFPGRFSGRQFSNSRSEMNVSTLELGDSALYLCASSPPGQGYEKLFFGSGTQLSVL.

The genes are TRBV5-1 and TRBJ2-5; 7 nucleotides agree with TRBD2. This CDR3 contains 15 residues. V lost 1 base, J lost 3 bases, and 6 bases stayed unmatched. CDR1 and CDR2 (germline): SGHRS, YFSETQ. The CDR3 DNA reads TGCGCCAGCAGCTTGAAGTGGGGGGGAAAAGAGACCCAGTACTTC. Its protein is CASSLKWGGKETQYF.

Only one count was recorded for this clone. Germline is not matched at one junction end, which may reflect a read error. The chain combines TRBV2 with TRBJ2-7, with D possibly TRBD2 on 6 matching bases. This CDR3 comprises 12 residues. CDR1 SNHLY and CDR2 FYNNEI come from the germline V gene. The CDR3 DNA reads TGTGCCAGCAGCGACCCCCCTAGCGTTAGGAGCTTC. Amino acid sequence: CASSDPPSVRSF.

This clone was recorded once. The V gene is TRBV7-9, the J gene TRBJ2-3, with 11 nucleotides matching TRBD2. Germline V gives CDR1 SEHNR, CDR2 FQNEAQ (reference sequence). Unmatched junction bases numbered 6, after V lost 5 bases and J lost 2 bases. This CDR3 region has 16 residues. CDR3 in DNA: TGTGCCAGCAGCCAACTAGCGGGGGCCCCCACAGATACGCAGTATTTT. Translated: CASSQLAGAPTDTQYF.

This clone was seen a handful of times. V and J are TRBV19 and TRBJ2-2, with TRBD1 matching over 7 bases. J lost 3 bases, V lost 3 bases, and 4 bases had no gene match. Per the germline V gene, CDR1 is LNHDA and CDR2 is SQIVND (reference sequence). The CDR3 covers 15 residues. The DNA for the CDR3 is TGTGCCAGTAGTATCGGACAGGCATACACCGGGGAGCTGTTTTTT. It codes for CASSIGQAYTGELFF.

CDR3: CASSPGMNTEAFF. For the CDR3, the DNA is TGCGCCAGCAGTCCAGGAATGAACACTGAAGCTTTCTTT. J is TRBJ1-1 and V is TRBV5-1; D not certain. This CDR3 spans 13 amino acids. The V gene lost 5 bases and the J gene lost 0 bases, with 8 bases spanning the gap. The germline CDR1 and CDR2 sequences are SGHRS and YFSETQ. The variable domain in full, with the rest retrieved from reference TRBV5-1 and TRBJ1-1, is KAGVTQTPRYLIKTRGQQVTLSCSPISGHRSVSWYQQTPGQGLQFLFEYFSETQRNKGNFPGRFSGRQFSNSRSEMNVSTLELGDSALYLCASSPGMNTEAFFGQGTRLTVV.

The chain is built from TRBV5-8 and TRBJ2-3; perhaps TRBD2 as D (6 bases). This CDR3 contains 14 residues. Germline CDR1 SGHTS, CDR2 YDEGEE. V gave up 4 bases and J gave up 2 bases, with 11 bases separating them. CDR3 amino acids: CASSPRGFTDTQYF. CDR3 DNA sequence: TGTGCCAGCAGCCCTCGGGGGTTCACAGATACGCAGTATTTT.

V is TRBV5-4 and J is TRBJ2-2; 7 nucleotides agree with TRBD1. CDR3 length: 16 amino acids. The germline V gene encodes CDR1 SGHNT and CDR2 YYREEE (reference sequence). Germline trimming cut 4 bases from V and 1 base from J; bases unmatched to any gene: 7. The DNA of the CDR3 is TGTGCCAGCAGCAGCCTCCGGGACAGGAACACCGGGGAGCTGTTTTTT. It translates to CASSSLRDRNTGELFF.

Here the CDR3 reads CASSQGRTSGQQETQYF. DNA of the CDR3: TGCGCCAGCAGCCAAGGGCGGACTAGCGGTCAACAAGAGACCCAGTACTTC. The chain employs TRBV4-1 and TRBJ2-5; 10 nucleotides align to TRBD2. The CDR3 is made up of 17 amino acids. The germline V gene has CDR1 MGHRA and CDR2 YSYEKL. V lost 1 base to trimming and J lost 2 bases; unmatched junction nucleotides: 7.

The J gene is TRBJ2-1, the V gene TRBV5-1; 7 bases match TRBD1. CDR1 is SGHRS and CDR2 is YFSETQ in the germline V gene. This CDR3 has 14 amino acids. V gave up 0 bases and J gave up 5 bases; unmatched junction bases: 2. The CDR3, as DNA: TGCGCCAGCAGCTTGGACAGGGGCGACAATGAGCAGTTCTTC. It is translated as CASSLDRGDNEQFF.

The gene calls are TRBV11-1 and TRBJ2-5; a weak D match, TRBD2 (6 bases). The germline V and J ends were trimmed by 7 bases and 1 base, with 10 bases remaining between them. Germline CDR1 and CDR2: SGHAT and FQDESV (reference sequence). This CDR3 region has 13 residues. The CDR3 nucleotides are TGTGCCAGCAACCAAGCGGGCCAAGAGACCCAGTACTTC. Amino acid sequence: CASNQAGQETQYF. The variable domain in full, completed from reference TRBV11-1 and TRBJ2-5, reads EAEVAQSPRYKITEKSQAVAFWCDPISGHATLYWYRQILGQGPELLVQFQDESVVDDSQLPKDRFSAERLKGVDSTLKIQPAELGDSAMYLCASNQAGQETQYFGPGTRLLVL.

This clone was detected a few times. This chain joins TRBV5-1 and TRBJ2-1, with 8 bases fitting TRBD1. V lost 0 bases to trimming and J lost 6 bases; unmatched junction nucleotides: 5. CDR1 and CDR2 from the germline V gene are SGHRS and YFSETQ. The length of the CDR3 is 15 residues. DNA of the CDR3: TGCGCCAGCAGCTTGGGGTTTCAGGGGGCCAATGAGCAGTTCTTC. Its protein product is CASSLGFQGANEQFF.